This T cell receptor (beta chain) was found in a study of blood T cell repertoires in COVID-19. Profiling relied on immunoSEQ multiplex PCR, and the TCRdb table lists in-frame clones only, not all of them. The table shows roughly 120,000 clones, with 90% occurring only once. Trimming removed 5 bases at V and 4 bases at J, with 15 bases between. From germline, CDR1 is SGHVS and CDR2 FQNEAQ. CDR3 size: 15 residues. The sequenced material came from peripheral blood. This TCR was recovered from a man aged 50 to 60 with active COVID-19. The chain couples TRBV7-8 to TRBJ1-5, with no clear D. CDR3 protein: CASSPQISGNQPQHF. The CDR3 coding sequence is TGTGCCAGCAGCCCGCAGATCTCGGGGAATCAGCCCCAGCATTTT.